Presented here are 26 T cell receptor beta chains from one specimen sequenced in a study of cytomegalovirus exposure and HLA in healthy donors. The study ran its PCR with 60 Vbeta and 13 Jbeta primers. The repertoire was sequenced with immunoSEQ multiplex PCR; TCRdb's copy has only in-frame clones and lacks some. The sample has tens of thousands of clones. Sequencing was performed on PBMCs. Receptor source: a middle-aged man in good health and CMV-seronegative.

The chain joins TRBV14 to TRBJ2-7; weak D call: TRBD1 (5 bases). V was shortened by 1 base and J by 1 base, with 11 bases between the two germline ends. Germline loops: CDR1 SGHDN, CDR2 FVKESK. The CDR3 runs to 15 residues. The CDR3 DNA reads TGTGCCAGCAGCCAAGTCCAGGGTCTTTCCTACGAGCAGTACTTC. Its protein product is CASSQVQGLSYEQYF.

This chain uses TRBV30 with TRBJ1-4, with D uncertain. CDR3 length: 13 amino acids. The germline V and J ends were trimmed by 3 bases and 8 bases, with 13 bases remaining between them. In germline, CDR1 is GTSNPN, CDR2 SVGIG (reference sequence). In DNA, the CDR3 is TGTGCCTGGAGGCCCAATGTGAGGGAAAAACTGTTTTTT. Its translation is CAWRPNVREKLFF.

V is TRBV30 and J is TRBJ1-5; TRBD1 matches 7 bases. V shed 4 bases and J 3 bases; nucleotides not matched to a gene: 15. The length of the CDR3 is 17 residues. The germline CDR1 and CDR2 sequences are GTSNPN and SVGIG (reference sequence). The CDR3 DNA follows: TGTGCCTGGATTACGGGTTCCGGGGACAGCTACAATCAGCCCCAGCATTTT. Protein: CAWITGSGDSYNQPQHF.

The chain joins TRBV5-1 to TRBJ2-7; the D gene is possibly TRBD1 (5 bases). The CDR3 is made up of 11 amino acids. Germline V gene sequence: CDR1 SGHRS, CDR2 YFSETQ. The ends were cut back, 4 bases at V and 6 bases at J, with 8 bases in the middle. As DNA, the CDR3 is TGCGCCAGCAGCCAAGGGGCCGAGCAGTACTTC. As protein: CASSQGAEQYF. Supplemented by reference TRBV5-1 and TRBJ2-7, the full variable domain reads KAGVTQTPRYLIKTRGQQVTLSCSPISGHRSVSWYQQTPGQGLQFLFEYFSETQRNKGNFPGRFSGRQFSNSRSEMNVSTLELGDSALYLCASSQGAEQYFGPGTRLTVT.

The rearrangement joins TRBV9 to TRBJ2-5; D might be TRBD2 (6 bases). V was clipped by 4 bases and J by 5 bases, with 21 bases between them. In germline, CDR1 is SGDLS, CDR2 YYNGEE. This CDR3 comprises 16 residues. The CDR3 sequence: CASSPTTRWGVETQYF. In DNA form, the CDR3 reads TGTGCCAGCAGCCCAACGACTAGATGGGGAGTGGAGACCCAGTACTTC.

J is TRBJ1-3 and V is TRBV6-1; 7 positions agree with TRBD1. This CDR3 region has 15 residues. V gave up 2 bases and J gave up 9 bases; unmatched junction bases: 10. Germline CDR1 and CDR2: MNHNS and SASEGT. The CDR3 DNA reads TGTGCCAGCAGTGAACCAACAGGGGTGGACGGCACCATATATTTT. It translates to CASSEPTGVDGTIYF.

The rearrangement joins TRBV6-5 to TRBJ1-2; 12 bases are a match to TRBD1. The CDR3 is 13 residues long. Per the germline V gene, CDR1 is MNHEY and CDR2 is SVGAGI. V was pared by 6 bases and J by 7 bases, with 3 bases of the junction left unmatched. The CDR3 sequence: CASRGQGAGGYTF. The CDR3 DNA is TGTGCCAGCAGGGGACAGGGGGCCGGTGGCTACACCTTC.

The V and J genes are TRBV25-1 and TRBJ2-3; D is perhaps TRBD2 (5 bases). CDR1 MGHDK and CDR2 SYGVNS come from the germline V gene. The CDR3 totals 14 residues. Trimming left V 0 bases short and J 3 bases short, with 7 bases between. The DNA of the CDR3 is TGTGCCAGCAGTGAATATCGGGGTACAGATACGCAGTATTTT. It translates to CASSEYRGTDTQYF.

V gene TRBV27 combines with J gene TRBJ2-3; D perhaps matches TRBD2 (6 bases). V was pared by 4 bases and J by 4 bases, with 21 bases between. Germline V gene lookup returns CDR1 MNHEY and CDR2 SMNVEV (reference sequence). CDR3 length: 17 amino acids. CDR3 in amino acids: CASSSFPSVRGADTQYF. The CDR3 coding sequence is TGTGCCAGCAGTTCCTTCCCTAGCGTTCGGGGTGCAGATACGCAGTATTTT.

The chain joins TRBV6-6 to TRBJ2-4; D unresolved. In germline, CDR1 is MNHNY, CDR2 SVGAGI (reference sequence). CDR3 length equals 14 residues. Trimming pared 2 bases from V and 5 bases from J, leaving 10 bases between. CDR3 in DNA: TGTGCCAGCAGTTACGGCCAGGTGGAAAACATTCAGTACTTC. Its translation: CASSYGQVENIQYF.

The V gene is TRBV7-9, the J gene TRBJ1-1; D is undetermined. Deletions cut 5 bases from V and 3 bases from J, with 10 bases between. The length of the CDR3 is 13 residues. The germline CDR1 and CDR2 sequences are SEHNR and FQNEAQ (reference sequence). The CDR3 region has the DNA TGTGCCAGCAGCGTCGGGTCGGACACTGAAGCTTTCTTT. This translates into CASSVGSDTEAFF.

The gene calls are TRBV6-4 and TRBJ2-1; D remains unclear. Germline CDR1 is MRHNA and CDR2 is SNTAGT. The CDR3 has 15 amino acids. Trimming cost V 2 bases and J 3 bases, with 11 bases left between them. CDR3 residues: CASSDDSAGYNEQFF. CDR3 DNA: TGTGCCAGCAGTGACGACTCAGCTGGCTACAATGAGCAGTTCTTC.

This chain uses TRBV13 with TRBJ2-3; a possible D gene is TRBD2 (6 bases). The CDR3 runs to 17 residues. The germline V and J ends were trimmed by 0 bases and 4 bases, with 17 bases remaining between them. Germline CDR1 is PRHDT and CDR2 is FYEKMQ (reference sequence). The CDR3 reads CASSLGGTLGGSDTQYF. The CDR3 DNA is TGTGCCAGCAGCTTAGGGGGGACTTTGGGTGGGTCAGATACGCAGTATTTT.

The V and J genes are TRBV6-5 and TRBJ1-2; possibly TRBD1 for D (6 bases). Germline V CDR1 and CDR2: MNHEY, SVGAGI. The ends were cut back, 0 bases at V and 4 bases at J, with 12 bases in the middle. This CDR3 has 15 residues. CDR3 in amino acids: CASSYSRGGSYGYTF. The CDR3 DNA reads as TGTGCCAGCAGTTACTCTAGGGGGGGCAGCTATGGCTACACCTTC.

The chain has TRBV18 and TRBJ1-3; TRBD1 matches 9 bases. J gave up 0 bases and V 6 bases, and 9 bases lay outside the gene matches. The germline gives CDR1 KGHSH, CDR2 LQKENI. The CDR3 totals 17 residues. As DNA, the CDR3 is TGTGCCAGCTCCCCTCTTGGACAGGGGATCTCTGGAAACACCATATATTTT. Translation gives CASSPLGQGISGNTIYF.

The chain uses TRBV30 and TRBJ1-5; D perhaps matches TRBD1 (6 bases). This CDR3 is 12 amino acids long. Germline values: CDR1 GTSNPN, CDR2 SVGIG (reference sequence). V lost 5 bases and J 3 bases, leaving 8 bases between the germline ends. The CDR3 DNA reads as TGTGCCTGGGACAGGTTCAATCAGCCCCAGCATTTT. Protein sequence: CAWDRFNQPQHF.

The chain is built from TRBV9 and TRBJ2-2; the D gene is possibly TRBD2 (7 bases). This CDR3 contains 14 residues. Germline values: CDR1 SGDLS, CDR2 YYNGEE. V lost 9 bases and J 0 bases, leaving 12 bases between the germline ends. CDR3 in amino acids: CATGEGANTGELFF. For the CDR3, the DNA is TGTGCCACCGGGGAGGGGGCGAACACCGGGGAGCTGTTTTTT.

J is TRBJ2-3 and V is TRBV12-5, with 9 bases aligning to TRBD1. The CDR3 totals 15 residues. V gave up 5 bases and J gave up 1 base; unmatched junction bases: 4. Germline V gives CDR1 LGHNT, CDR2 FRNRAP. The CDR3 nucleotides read TGTGCTAGTGGTCCGCGGACAGGGGGCACAGATACGCAGTATTTT. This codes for CASGPRTGGTDTQYF. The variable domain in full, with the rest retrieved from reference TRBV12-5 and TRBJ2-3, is DARVTQTPRHKVTEMGQEVTMRCQPILGHNTVFWYRQTMMQGLELLAYFRNRAPLDDSGMPKDRFSAEMPDATLATLKIQPSEPRDSAVYFCASGPRTGGTDTQYFGPGTRLTVL.

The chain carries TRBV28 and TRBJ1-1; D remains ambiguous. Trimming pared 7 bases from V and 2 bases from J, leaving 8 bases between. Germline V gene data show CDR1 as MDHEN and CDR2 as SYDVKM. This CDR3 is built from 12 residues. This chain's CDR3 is CASMRHNTEAFF. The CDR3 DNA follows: TGTGCCAGCATGCGGCACAACACTGAAGCTTTCTTT.

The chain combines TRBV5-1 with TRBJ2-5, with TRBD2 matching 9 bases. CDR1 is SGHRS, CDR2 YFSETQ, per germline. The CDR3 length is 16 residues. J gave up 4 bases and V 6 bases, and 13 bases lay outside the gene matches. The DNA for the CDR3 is TGCGCCAGCAAACTCCTCTATAGCGGGGGCCCAGAGACCCAGTACTTC. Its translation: CASKLLYSGGPETQYF.

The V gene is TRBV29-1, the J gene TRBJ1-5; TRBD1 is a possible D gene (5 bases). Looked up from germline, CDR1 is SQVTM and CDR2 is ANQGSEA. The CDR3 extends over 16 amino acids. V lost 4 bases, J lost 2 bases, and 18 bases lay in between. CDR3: CSVVGGPKGGNQPQHF. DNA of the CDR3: TGCAGCGTTGTGGGGGGACCCAAAGGGGGCAATCAGCCCCAGCATTTT.

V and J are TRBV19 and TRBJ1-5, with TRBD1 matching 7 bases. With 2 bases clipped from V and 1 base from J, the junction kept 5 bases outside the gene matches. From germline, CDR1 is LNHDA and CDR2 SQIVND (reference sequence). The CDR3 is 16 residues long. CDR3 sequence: CASSILYRGSNQPQHF. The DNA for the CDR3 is TGTGCCAGTAGTATATTGTACAGGGGAAGCAATCAGCCCCAGCATTTT.

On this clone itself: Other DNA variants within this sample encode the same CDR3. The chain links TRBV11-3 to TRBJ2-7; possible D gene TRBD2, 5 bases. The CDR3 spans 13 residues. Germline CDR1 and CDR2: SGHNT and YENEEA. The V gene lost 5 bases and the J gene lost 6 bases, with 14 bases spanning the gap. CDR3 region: CASSPTSGGEQYF. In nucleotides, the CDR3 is TGTGCCAGCAGCCCAACCTCCGGAGGCGAGCAGTACTTC.

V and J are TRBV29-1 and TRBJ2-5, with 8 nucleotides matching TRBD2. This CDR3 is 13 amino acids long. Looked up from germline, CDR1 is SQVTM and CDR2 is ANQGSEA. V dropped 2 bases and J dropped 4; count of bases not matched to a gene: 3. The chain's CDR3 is CSVEQAGGETQYF. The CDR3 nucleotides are TGCAGCGTTGAACAGGCGGGGGGAGAGACCCAGTACTTC.

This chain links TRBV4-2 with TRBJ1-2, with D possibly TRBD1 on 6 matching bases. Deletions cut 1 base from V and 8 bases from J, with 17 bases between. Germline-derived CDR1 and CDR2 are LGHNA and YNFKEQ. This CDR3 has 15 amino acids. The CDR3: CASSQAAGVVDGYTF. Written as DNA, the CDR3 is TGTGCCAGCAGCCAAGCGGCAGGGGTTGTGGACGGCTACACCTTC.

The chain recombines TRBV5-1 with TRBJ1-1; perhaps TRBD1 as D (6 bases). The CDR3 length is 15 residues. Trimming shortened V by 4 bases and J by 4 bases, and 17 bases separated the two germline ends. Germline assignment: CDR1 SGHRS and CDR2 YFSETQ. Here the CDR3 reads CASSRGEGGVTEAFF. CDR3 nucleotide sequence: TGCGCCAGCAGCCGCGGGGAGGGGGGAGTCACTGAAGCTTTCTTT. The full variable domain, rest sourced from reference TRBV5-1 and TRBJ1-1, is KAGVTQTPRYLIKTRGQQVTLSCSPISGHRSVSWYQQTPGQGLQFLFEYFSETQRNKGNFPGRFSGRQFSNSRSEMNVSTLELGDSALYLCASSRGEGGVTEAFFGQGTRLTVV.